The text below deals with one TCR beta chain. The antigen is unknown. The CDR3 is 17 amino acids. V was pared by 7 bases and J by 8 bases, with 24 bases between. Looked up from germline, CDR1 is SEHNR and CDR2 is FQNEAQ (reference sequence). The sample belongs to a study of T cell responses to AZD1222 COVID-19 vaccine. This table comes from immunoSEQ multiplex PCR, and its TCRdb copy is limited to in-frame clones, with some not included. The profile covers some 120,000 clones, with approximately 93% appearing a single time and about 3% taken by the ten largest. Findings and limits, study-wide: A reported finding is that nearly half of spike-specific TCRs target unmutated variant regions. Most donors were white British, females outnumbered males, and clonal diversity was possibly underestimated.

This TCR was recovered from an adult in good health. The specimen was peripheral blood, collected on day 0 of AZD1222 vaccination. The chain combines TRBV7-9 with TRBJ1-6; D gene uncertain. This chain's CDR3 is CASTFLYSAHTHSPLHF. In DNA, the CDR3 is TGTGCCAGCACCTTTTTGTACTCGGCCCACACTCATTCACCCCTCCACTTT.